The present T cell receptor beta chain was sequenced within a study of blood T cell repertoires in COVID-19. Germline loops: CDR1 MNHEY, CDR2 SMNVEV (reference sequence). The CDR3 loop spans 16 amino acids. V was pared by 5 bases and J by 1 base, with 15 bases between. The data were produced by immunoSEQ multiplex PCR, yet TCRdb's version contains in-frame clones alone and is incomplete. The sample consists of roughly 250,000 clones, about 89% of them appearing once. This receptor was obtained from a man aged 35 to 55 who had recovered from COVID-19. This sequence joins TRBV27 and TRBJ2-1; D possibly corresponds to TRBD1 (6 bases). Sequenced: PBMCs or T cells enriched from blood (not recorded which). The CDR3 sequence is CASSLGGDLSYNEQFF. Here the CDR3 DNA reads TGTGCCAGCAGTCTAGGGGGTGATCTATCCTACAATGAGCAGTTCTTC.